This TCR beta chain was documented in a study of blood T cell repertoires in COVID-19. Libraries were prepared by immunoSEQ multiplex PCR; TCRdb keeps only in-frame clonotypes and omits some of them. The table records around 76,000 clones, around 88% of them present only once. Between the trimmed V and J ends, which lost 6 bases and 5 bases, there was a span of 20 bases. Germline CDR1 MNHEY, CDR2 SMNVEV (reference sequence). The CDR3 totals 16 residues. V is TRBV27 and J is TRBJ2-1; D is possibly TRBD2 (6 bases). The sample was peripheral blood. This clonotype was obtained from a man in his 60s with acute or convalescent COVID-19. CDR3 nucleotides: TGTGCCAGCAGAAAACTACTAGCAAGGTCGGACAATGAGCAGTTCTTC. This sequence encodes CASRKLLARSDNEQFF.